The next 10 T cell receptor beta chains were all read from a single sample in a study of T cell repertoires in cytomegalovirus infection. TCRdb itself ran the reads through MiXCR, one entry per CDR3 protein. The repertoire holds 300,000 to 400,000 distinct CDR3 sequences, 9.5% seen once, with 3.5% to 4.5% in the top ten. Material for sequencing was PBMCs. The receptor source for this set is a human donor in good health (CMV status not recorded). Some clones in this sample may be carry-over from other donors' samples.

This clonotype was seen ten or more times. The CDR3 region has the DNA TGTGCCAGCAGCCCCGGGCAGGGTGTAGCCTACGAGCAGTACTTC. Protein sequence: CASSPGQGVAYEQYF. V is TRBV7-2 and J is TRBJ2-7; a weak D match, TRBD1 (5 bases). The V end was cut by 5 bases, the J end by 2 bases, with 16 bases between. This CDR3 spans 15 amino acids. Germline values: CDR1 SGHTA, CDR2 FQGNSA.

CDR3 nucleotide sequence: TGCAGTGCTTCCTACCCCGTCCGGCGGGGTCAGCCCCAGCATTTT. It translates to CSASYPVRRGQPQHF. The V gene is TRBV20-1, the J gene TRBJ1-5; D gene unclear. Germline assignment: CDR1 DFQATT and CDR2 SNEGSKA (reference sequence). The CDR3 runs to 15 residues. V was cut by 5 bases and J by 6 bases, with 20 bases left in between.

This clonotype was seen once. The chain uses TRBV7-9 and TRBJ2-4, with 7 bases lining up with TRBD2. V shed 1 base, J shed 3 bases, and the junction held 6 bases outside the gene matches. Germline V gene sequence: CDR1 SEHNR, CDR2 FQNEAQ (reference sequence). The CDR3 contains 16 residues. The CDR3 loop reads CASSLGEGMNKNIQYF. CDR3 coding DNA: TGTGCCAGCAGCTTAGGGGAGGGGATGAACAAAAACATTCAGTACTTC.

This clonotype was observed many times. This rearrangement joins TRBV6-1 to TRBJ1-5; D perhaps matches TRBD1 (5 bases). Deletions cut 2 bases from V and 5 bases from J, with 16 bases between. The CDR3 is made up of 16 amino acids. Germline loops: CDR1 MNHNS, CDR2 SASEGT. The CDR3 DNA follows: TGTGCCAGCAGTGAATTCCTTACAGGATCTTATCAGCCCCAGCATTTT. It is translated as CASSEFLTGSYQPQHF.

The sample holds a few counts of this clonotype. This chain links TRBV24-1 with TRBJ2-1; TRBD2 aligns across 9 bases. CDR1 and CDR2 (germline): KGHDR, SFDVKD. Trimming cost V 12 bases and J 2 bases; bases outside gene matches: 13. The length of the CDR3 is 16 residues. The CDR3 DNA sequence: TGTGCCTCCTCAACCCAGTCTAGCGGGGCCTACAATGAGCAGTTCTTC. Translation gives CASSTQSSGAYNEQFF.

The V gene is TRBV28, the J gene TRBJ1-5; no clear D. Germline lookup yields CDR1 MDHEN and CDR2 SYDVKM. The V end lost 3 bases, the J end lost 5 bases, and 8 bases lay between the germline ends. This CDR3 spans 13 amino acids. The CDR3, as DNA: TGTGCCAGCAGTTTTTCTGGGTATCAGCCCCAGCATTTT. Translated, it gives CASSFSGYQPQHF.

Ten or more counts support this clonotype. The V and J genes are TRBV19 and TRBJ2-6; D unclear. The CDR3 consists of 14 residues. Germline CDR1 is LNHDA and CDR2 is SQIVND (reference sequence). The V and J ends lost 6 bases and 1 base respectively, with 7 bases between them. The CDR3 DNA reads as TGTGCCAGTAGGAGGCATTCTGGGGCCAACGTCCTGACTTTC. Protein sequence: CASRRHSGANVLTF.

This clonotype was detected many times. V usage is TRBV7-2 and J usage is TRBJ1-1; 7 positions match TRBD1. V dropped 5 bases and J dropped 10; count of bases not matched to a gene: 13. CDR1 and CDR2 from the germline V gene are SGHTA and FQGNSA. This CDR3 is 14 amino acids long. The CDR3 nucleotides read TGTGCCAGCAGCGTATTGACAGGGAGCGCGGCAGCTTTCTTT. Amino acids: CASSVLTGSAAAFF.

The rearrangement joins TRBV20-1 to TRBJ2-3; possible D gene TRBD1, 7 bases. The germline V gene has CDR1 DFQATT and CDR2 SNEGSKA (reference sequence). This CDR3 spans 15 amino acids. V lost 1 base and J 2 bases, leaving 13 bases between the germline ends. The DNA of the CDR3 is TGCAGTGCTAGAGTCCCAGGGGGGTTCACAGATACGCAGTATTTT. It yields the protein CSARVPGGFTDTQYF.

This clonotype was seen many times. An end of the junction differs from the germline gene, which may be a read error. This sequence joins TRBV7-2 and TRBJ2-5, with a weak D call TRBD1 (6 bases). The CDR3 has 12 residues. The germline gives CDR1 SGHTA, CDR2 FQGNSA. The CDR3 sequence: CASSLDRETQYF. For the CDR3, the DNA is TGCGCCAGCAGCCTTGACAGGGAGACCCAGTACTTC.